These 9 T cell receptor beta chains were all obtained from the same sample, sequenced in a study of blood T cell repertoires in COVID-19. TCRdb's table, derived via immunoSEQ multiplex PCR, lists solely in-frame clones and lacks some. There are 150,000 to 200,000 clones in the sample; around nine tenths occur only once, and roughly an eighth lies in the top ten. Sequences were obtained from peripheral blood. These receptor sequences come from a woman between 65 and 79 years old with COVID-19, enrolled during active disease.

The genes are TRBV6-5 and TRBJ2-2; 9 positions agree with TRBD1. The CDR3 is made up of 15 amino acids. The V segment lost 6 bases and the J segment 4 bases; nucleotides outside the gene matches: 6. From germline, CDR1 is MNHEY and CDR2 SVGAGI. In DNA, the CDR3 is TGTGCCAGCAGAGAGGGACAGGGACGCACCGGGGAGCTGTTTTTT. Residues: CASREGQGRTGELFF.

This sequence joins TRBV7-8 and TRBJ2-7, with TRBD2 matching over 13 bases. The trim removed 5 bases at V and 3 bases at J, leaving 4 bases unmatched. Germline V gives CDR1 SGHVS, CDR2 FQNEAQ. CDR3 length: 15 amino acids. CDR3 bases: TGTGCCAGCAGCCCGGGACTAGCGGGATACTACGAGCAGTACTTC. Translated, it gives CASSPGLAGYYEQYF. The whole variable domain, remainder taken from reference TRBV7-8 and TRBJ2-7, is GAGVSQSPRYKVAKRGQDVALRCDPISGHVSLFWYQQALGQGPEFLTYFQNEAQLDKSGLPSDRFFAERPEGSVSTLKIQRTQQEDSAVYLCASSPGLAGYYEQYFGPGTRLTVT.

The CDR3 protein is CASSSGLAGGHSYEQYF. Here the CDR3 DNA reads TGTGCCAGCAGCTCCGGACTAGCGGGAGGACACTCCTACGAGCAGTACTTC. The chain combines TRBV28 with TRBJ2-7, with 14 positions matching TRBD2. The germline CDR1 and CDR2 sequences are MDHEN and SYDVKM. Trimming at V came to 6 bases and at J to 0 bases, leaving 7 bases not matched to a gene. This CDR3 has 17 amino acids.

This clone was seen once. CDR3 bases: TGCGCCAGCAGCACCGGGACAGGGATCGCTGAAGCTTTCTTT. Translating gives CASSTGTGIAEAFF. V is TRBV5-1 and J is TRBJ1-1; 9 bases map to TRBD1. The CDR3 runs to 14 residues. The germline V gene encodes CDR1 SGHRS and CDR2 YFSETQ. The V segment lost 4 bases and the J segment 6 bases; nucleotides outside the gene matches: 7.

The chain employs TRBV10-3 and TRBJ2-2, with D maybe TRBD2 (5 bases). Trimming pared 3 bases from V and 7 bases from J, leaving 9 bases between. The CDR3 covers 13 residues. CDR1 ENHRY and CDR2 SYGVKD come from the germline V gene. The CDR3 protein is CAISDRENGELFF. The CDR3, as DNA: TGTGCCATCAGTGATAGGGAGAACGGGGAGCTGTTTTTT.

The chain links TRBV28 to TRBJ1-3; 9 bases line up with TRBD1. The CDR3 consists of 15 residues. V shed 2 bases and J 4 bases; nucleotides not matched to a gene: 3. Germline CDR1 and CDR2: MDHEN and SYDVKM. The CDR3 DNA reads TGTGCCAGCAGTTTAACCGGGACAGGGGGAAACACCATATATTTT. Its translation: CASSLTGTGGNTIYF. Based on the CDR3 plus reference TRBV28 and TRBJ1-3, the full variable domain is DVKVTQSSRYLVKRTGEKVFLECVQDMDHENMFWYRQDPGLGLRLIYFSYDVKMKEKGDIPEGYSVSREKKERFSLILESASTNQTSMYLCASSLTGTGGNTIYFGEGSWLTVV.

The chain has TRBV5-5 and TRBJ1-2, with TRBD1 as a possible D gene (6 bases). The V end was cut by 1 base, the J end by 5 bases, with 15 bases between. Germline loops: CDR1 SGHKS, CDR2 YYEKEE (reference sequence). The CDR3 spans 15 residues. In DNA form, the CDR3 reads TGTGCCAGCAGCTTGTTTCGACAGGACCCTTATGGCTACACCTTC. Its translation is CASSLFRQDPYGYTF.

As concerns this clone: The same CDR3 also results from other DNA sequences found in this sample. The CDR3 spells CASSQDLGQPQHF. The CDR3 DNA is TGTGCCAGCAGCCAAGATCTCGGGCAGCCCCAGCATTTT. The V gene is TRBV3-1 (or the pseudogene TRBV3-2), the J gene TRBJ1-5; D not certain. Trimming stripped 0 bases from V and 7 bases from J, with 7 bases between. CDR1 is LGHDT, CDR2 YNNKEL, per germline (reference sequence). The CDR3 consists of 13 residues.

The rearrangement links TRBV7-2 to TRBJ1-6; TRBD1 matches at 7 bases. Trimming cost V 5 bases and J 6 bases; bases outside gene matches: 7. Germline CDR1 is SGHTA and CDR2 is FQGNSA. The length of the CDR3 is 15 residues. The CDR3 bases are TGTGCCAGCAGCGTCCCGGGACAGCTTAATTCACCCCTCCACTTT. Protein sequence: CASSVPGQLNSPLHF.